This T cell receptor beta chain appears in the sequencing data of a study of T cells in localized non-small cell lung cancer. Per germline, CDR1 MNHGY and CDR2 SAAAGT. V shed 3 bases and J 7 bases; nucleotides not matched to a gene: 8. The CDR3 sequence is 15 residues long. Findings and caveats of the study: Appearance in adjacent lung was seen for a median 57 of the top 100 tumor clones. Longer overall survival was associated with a higher density of T cells in the blood. One tumor region alone was sequenced, and heterogeneity therefore remains possible. Uninvolved neighboring lung showed the greatest T cell clonality, exceeding tumor.

This clone was counted a few times. Its matching antigen is unknown. Using immunoSEQ multiplex PCR, the repertoire was profiled, and TCRdb retains in-frame clones only, with some absent. The table records 3,000 or so clones, roughly 24% of them present only once. The rearrangement joins TRBV6-8 to TRBJ2-7; 11 nucleotides align to TRBD1. This TCR derives from a female donor of 60 years or more with stage I lung adenocarcinoma. The input for sequencing was lung tumor tissue, taken before any cancer treatment. This CDR3 is CASSYQGQGVGEQYF. The CDR3 DNA follows: TGTGCCAGCAGTTATCAGGGACAGGGGGTAGGGGAGCAGTACTTC.